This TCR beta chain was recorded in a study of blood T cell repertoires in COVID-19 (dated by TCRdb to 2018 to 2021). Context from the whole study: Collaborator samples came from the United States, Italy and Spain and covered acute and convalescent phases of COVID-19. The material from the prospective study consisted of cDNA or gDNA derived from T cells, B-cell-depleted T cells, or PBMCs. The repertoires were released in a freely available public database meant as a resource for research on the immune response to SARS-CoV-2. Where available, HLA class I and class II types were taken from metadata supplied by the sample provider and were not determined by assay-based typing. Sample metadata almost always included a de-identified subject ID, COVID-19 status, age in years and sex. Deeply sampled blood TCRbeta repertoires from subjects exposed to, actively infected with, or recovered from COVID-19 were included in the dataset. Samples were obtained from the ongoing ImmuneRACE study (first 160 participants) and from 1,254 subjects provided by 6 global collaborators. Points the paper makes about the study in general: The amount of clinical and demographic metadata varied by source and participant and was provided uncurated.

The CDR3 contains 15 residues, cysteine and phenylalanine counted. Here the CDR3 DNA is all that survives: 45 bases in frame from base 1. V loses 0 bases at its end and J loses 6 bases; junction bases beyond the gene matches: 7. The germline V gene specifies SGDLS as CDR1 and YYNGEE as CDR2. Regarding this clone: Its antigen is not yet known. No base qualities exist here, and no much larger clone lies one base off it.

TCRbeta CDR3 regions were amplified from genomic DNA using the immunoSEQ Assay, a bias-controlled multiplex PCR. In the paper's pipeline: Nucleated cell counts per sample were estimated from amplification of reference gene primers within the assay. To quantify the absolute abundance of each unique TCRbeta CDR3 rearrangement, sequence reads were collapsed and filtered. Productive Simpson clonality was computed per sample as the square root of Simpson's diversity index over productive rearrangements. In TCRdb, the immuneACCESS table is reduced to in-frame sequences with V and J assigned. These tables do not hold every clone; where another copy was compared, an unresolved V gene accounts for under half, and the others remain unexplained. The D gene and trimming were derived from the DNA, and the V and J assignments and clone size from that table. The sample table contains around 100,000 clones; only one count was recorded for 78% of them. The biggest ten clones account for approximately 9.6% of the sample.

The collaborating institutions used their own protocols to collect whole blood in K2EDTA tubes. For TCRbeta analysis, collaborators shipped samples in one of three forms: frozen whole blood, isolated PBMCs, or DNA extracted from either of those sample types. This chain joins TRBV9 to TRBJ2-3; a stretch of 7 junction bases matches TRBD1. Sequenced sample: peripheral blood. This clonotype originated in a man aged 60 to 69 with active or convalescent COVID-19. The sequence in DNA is TGTGCCAGCAGCGTAGCTTTAGGGGGCGGTGATACGCAGTATTTT. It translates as CASSVALGGGDTQYF.